The rows below give T cell receptor beta chains drawn from one sample of a study of monozygotic twins with cystic fibrosis. Assay: immunoSEQ multiplex PCR; the TCRdb copy retains only in-frame clones and omits some. The sample has around 30,000 clones, about 82% seen once. The specimen was blood. The receptors were sampled from a girl aged 2-10 years with cystic fibrosis. The CDR3 runs from the conserved cysteine through the conserved F or W. A D gene is named only where the DNA matches it firmly. Some rows have no size entry. The others give once, few or many, or a class for an expanded clone.

V gene	clone size	D gene	J gene	CDR3 DNA	CDR3 protein
TRBV2	few	TRBD1	TRBJ2-7	TGTGCCAGCAGTGAATGGACAGGCTCCTACGAGCAGTACTTC	CASSEWTGSYEQYF
TRBV29-1	NA	TRBD2	TRBJ2-3	TGCAGCGTTGAAGAGGGAGGGGTTGATACGCAGTATTTT	CSVEEGGVDTQYF
TRBV5-4	NA	TRBD1	TRBJ2-1	TGTGCCAGCAGCAAAGGACAGGGGGAGGTCACGGATGAGCAGTTCTTC	CASSKGQGEVTDEQFF
TRBV5-6	NA	NA	TRBJ2-7	TGTGCCAGCAGCCTGGGTGTAGACGAGCAGTACTTC	CASSLGVDEQYF
TRBV19	NA	NA	TRBJ1-1	TGTGCCAGTAGTATAGGTCAGGGAAACACTGAAGCTTTCTTT	CASSIGQGNTEAFF
TRBV7-9	NA	TRBD1	TRBJ1-1	TGTGCCAGCAGCTTGGGACAGGAAGCTTTCTTT	CASSLGQEAFF
TRBV5-8	NA	NA	TRBJ1-2	TGTGCCAGCAGCTTGTACATAACCCGGGGCTACACCTTC	CASSLYITRGYTF
TRBV18	NA	NA	TRBJ1-1	TGTGCCAGCTCACCACCGGAGAACACTGAAGCTTTCTTT	CASSPPENTEAFF
TRBV6-4	NA	TRBD2	TRBJ2-7	TGTGCCAGCAGCCTTGGGACTAGCGGAGTCAGCTCCTACGAGCAGTACTTC	CASSLGTSGVSSYEQYF
TRBV30	NA	NA	TRBJ1-2	TGTGCCTGGAGTGTAAGCCCAGTGAACTCTGGCTACACCTTC	CAWSVSPVNSGYTF
TRBV12-5	NA	NA	TRBJ2-4	TGTGCTAGTGGGCTGGGGGGAGATGGGGAAAACATTCAGTACTTC	CASGLGGDGENIQYF
TRBV27	once	TRBD1	TRBJ1-2	TGTGCCAGCAGTTTAAGGCAGGGGGGTGGCTACACCTTC	CASSLRQGGGYTF
TRBV29-1	NA	NA	TRBJ2-1	TGCAGCGTTGAAGCGCAGGGCCCCGATGAGCAGTTCTTC	CSVEAQGPDEQFF
TRBV2	NA	NA	TRBJ1-6	TGTGCCAGCATAGGGACGGATCAGAGCTCCTATAATTCACCCCTCCACTTT	CASIGTDQSSYNSPLHF
TRBV6-5	NA	NA	TRBJ1-2	TGTGCCAGCAGTTATGGGATTCTCGACGGCTACACCTTC	CASSYGILDGYTF
TRBV29-1	NA	NA	TRBJ1-1	TGCAGCGTTGAAGTCGGGGGGCGACCGGCTGAAGCTTTCTTT	CSVEVGGRPAEAFF
TRBV9	NA	TRBD1	TRBJ1-2	TGTGCCAGCAGCAGGGACAGGAACTATGGCTACACCTTC	CASSRDRNYGYTF
TRBV6-5	NA	TRBD2	TRBJ2-1	TGTGCCAGCAGTTTGACTAGCGGGACATACAATGAGCAGTTCTTC	CASSLTSGTYNEQFF
TRBV11-2	NA	TRBD2	TRBJ2-7	TGTGCCAGCAGCGGGACTAGCGGGAGTTACGAGCAGTACTTC	CASSGTSGSYEQYF
TRBV2	few	TRBD1	TRBJ1-5	TGTGCCAGCAGATTGACAGGGAGCAATCAGCCCCAGCATTTT	CASRLTGSNQPQHF
TRBV7-9	NA	NA	TRBJ2-7	TGTGCCAGCAGCTTAGGGCCCTTAGCCTACGAGCAGTACTTC	CASSLGPLAYEQYF
TRBV28	NA	NA	TRBJ1-1	TGTGCCAGCAGTTTCTCCGGACTTCCCGACATGAACACTGAAGCTTTCTTT	CASSFSGLPDMNTEAFF
TRBV14	NA	NA	TRBJ2-7	TGTGCCAGCAGCCAATTTCACGGACCTACCTACGAGCAGTACTTC	CASSQFHGPTYEQYF
TRBV7-7	NA	NA	TRBJ2-7	TGTGCTAGCAGCCGCAACGGGAAGAAGCCGGACGAGCAGTACTTC	CASSRNGKKPDEQYF
TRBV4-1	NA	NA	TRBJ1-2	TGCGCCAGCAGCCAAGGGGGAGGCCTTAACTATGGCTACACCTTC	CASSQGGGLNYGYTF
TRBV7-2	NA	NA	TRBJ2-3	TGTGCCAGCAGCCTTCAACCCCGGGGAGATACGCAGTATTTT	CASSLQPRGDTQYF
TRBV19	few	TRBD1	TRBJ1-2	TGTGCCAGTAGCTACTCTGGGACAGCCTATGGCTACACCTTC	CASSYSGTAYGYTF
TRBV27	NA	TRBD1	TRBJ2-7	TGTGCCAGCAGTCAGGGACAGGACTCCTACGAGCAGTACTTC	CASSQGQDSYEQYF
TRBV6-5	NA	NA	TRBJ1-1	TGTGCCAGCAGTTATCATCGTGGACAGAACACTGAAGCTTTCTTT	CASSYHRGQNTEAFF
TRBV6-1	NA	TRBD1	TRBJ1-2	TGTGCCAGCAACGACAGGGGCGTAGCTAACTATGGCTACACCTTC	CASNDRGVANYGYTF
TRBV7-7	NA	TRBD2	TRBJ2-1	TGTGCTAGCAGCTTGGGACTAGCGGGAAACAATGAGCAGTTCTTC	CASSLGLAGNNEQFF
TRBV11-3	few	NA	TRBJ1-1	TGTGCCAGCAGCTTAGGGGCGAACACTGAAGCTTTCTTT	CASSLGANTEAFF
TRBV6-4	NA	NA	TRBJ1-5	TGTGCCAGCAGTGACACCAACGGGCAGCCCCAGCATTTT	CASSDTNGQPQHF
TRBV19	NA	TRBD2	TRBJ2-1	TGTGCCAGTAGTACCCCATACCTAGCGGGAGGGGGCTACAATGAGCAGTTCTTC	CASSTPYLAGGGYNEQFF
TRBV19	NA	NA	TRBJ2-7	TGTGCCAGTAGTGACCCGGGACATTCTCCCTACGAGCAGTACTTC	CASSDPGHSPYEQYF
TRBV29-1	NA	TRBD1	TRBJ1-1	TGCAGCGTTGTGGGACAGCTAAACACTGAAGCTTTCTTT	CSVVGQLNTEAFF
TRBV18	NA	TRBD2	TRBJ2-2	TGTGCCAGCTCACCAATGGAGCTCACTAGCGGGAGTATCGGGGAGCTGTTTTTT	CASSPMELTSGSIGELFF
TRBV28	NA	TRBD2	TRBJ2-7	TGTGCCAGCAGTTTCGGGATTAGCGGGAGAAACGAGCAGTACTTC	CASSFGISGRNEQYF
TRBV30	NA	NA	TRBJ2-1	TGTGCCTGGAGTGTGGTGGGAAGTGAGCAGTTCTTC	CAWSVVGSEQFF
TRBV27	NA	NA	TRBJ1-2	TGTGCCAGCAGTTTAGCTGCAGGGCGATATGGCTACACCTTC	CASSLAAGRYGYTF
TRBV28	NA	NA	TRBJ2-1	TGTGCCAGCAGTTTACTGTCCGGGATAGGTAATGAGCAGTTCTTC	CASSLLSGIGNEQFF
TRBV27	NA	TRBD1	TRBJ1-5	TGTGCCAGCAGTTTCAGACAGGGGAATCAGCCCCAGCATTTT	CASSFRQGNQPQHF
TRBV28	NA	NA	TRBJ1-1	TGTGCCAGCAGTTTATCAGTGGGCACTGAAGCTTTCTTT	CASSLSVGTEAFF